This TCR beta chain appears in the sequencing data of a study of tissue T cells after allogeneic stem cell transplantation. The CDR3 sequence is 12 residues long. Trimming took off 2 bases at V and 9 bases at J, with 8 bases between the two ends. Germline values: CDR1 SNHLY, CDR2 FYNNEI. Clones were sequenced by immunoSEQ multiplex PCR, and TCRdb holds only the in-frame ones, with some missing. Of over a thousand clones in the sample, over 35% were seen once. The genes are TRBV2 and TRBJ1-5; maybe TRBD1 (5 bases). This TCR was recovered from a female patient aged 35 to 75 with steroid-refractory graft-versus-host disease after an allogeneic stem cell transplant. Some of the T cells might come from the graft donor. Source: esophageal tissue, taken at autopsy. This chain's CDR3 is CASSEWDGPQHF. CDR3 in DNA: TGTGCCAGCAGTGAATGGGACGGGCCCCAGCATTTT.